This T cell receptor (beta chain) was profiled in a study of T cell responses to AZD1222 COVID-19 vaccine. Study-level findings and limits: Reportedly, nearly half the spike-specific TCRs target unmutated variant regions. In a largely white British group with more females than males, clonal diversity was possibly underestimated. The study sampled repertoires only after the peak T cell response. Spike-wide vaccine-associated CD4 TCRs dominated at 160-218 and 743-854.

Trimming removed 4 bases at V and 0 bases at J, with 3 bases between. CDR1 is ENHRY, CDR2 SYGVKD, per germline. The CDR3 is made up of 12 amino acids. In the case of this clone: Its specificity is unknown.

Using immunoSEQ multiplex PCR, the repertoire was profiled, and TCRdb retains in-frame clones only, with some absent. The sample holds about 170,000 clones, roughly 87% seen once. This clonotype originated in an adult who received the AZD1222 COVID-19 vaccine. Sequencing used peripheral blood, obtained 28 days after the second AZD1222 dose. This chain links TRBV10-3 with TRBJ1-1; no firm D call. The CDR3 protein is CAISAVNTEAFF. The CDR3 DNA is TGTGCCATCAGTGCTGTGAACACTGAAGCTTTCTTT.